The sequence of this TCR beta chain was determined in a study of brain T cells in children with intractable seizures. Regarding the study as a whole: Viral specificity was inferred only from CDR3 similarity; HCMV serostatus was unknown.

Sequenced by immunoSEQ multiplex PCR; TCRdb stores in-frame clones only, minus some. The sample records over 95,000 clones, 94% being singletons. V shed 4 bases and J shed 0 bases, with 17 bases lying between them. Germline CDR1 and CDR2: SGHRS and YFSETQ. The CDR3 consists of 16 residues. Patients received at least one anti-epileptic drug before surgery. To note about this clone: Its antigen is unidentified.

The V call is TRBV5-1, the J call TRBJ2-7, with a possible D match to TRBD2 (5 bases). This TCR came from a boy under two years old with hemimegalencephaly and intractable seizures. The starting material was peripheral blood, obtained at surgery. CDR3 nucleotides: TGCGCCAGCAGCCGGGCGGTTGGGAGAAGCTCCTACGAGCAGTACTTC. Its protein product is CASSRAVGRSSYEQYF.